Listed below are T cell receptor beta chains from one sample, sequenced in a study of blood T cell repertoires in COVID-19. This table comes from immunoSEQ multiplex PCR, and its TCRdb copy is limited to in-frame clones, with some not included. The sample shows more than 110,000 clones, about 80% of them seen only once. The sample comprised peripheral blood. All receptors come from an elderly woman in a cohort sampled during active or convalescent COVID-19. Each CDR3 is given with its conserved first and last residue. D genes are given only for firm matches. Size tells how often a clone was seen (once, few, many) or the class of an expanded clone, and some rows leave it out.

j_call,clone_size,d_call,cdr3_length,v_call,cdr3_aa,cdr3_nt
TRBJ2-3,-,TRBD2,15,TRBV7-9,CASSPPGGSTDTQYF,TGTGCCAGCAGCCCCCCGGGGGGAAGCACAGATACGCAGTATTTT
TRBJ1-6,-,TRBD1,16,TRBV4-1,CASSQGTADDNSPLHF,TGCGCCAGCAGCCAGGGGACAGCCGATGACAATTCACCCCTCCACTTT
TRBJ1-1,-,-,14,TRBV9,CASSVFVQNTEAFF,TGTGCCAGCAGCGTTTTTGTACAGAACACTGAAGCTTTCTTT
TRBJ1-1,-,TRBD1,18,TRBV27,CASSIPGRGREGHTEAFF,TGTGCCAGCAGTATCCCGGGAAGGGGGCGCGAGGGGCACACTGAAGCTTTCTTT
TRBJ1-5,-,-,12,TRBV20-1,CSASPGGGKEHF,TGCAGTGCTAGTCCGGGGGGGGGAAAGGAACATTTT
TRBJ1-2,few,-,13,TRBV2,CASSTDRSYGYTF,TGTGCCAGCAGTACCGACAGGAGCTATGGCTACACCTTC
TRBJ2-2,-,TRBD1,17,TRBV11-2,CASSLMGQGTNTGELFF,TGTGCCAGCAGCTTAATGGGACAGGGAACGAACACCGGGGAGCTGTTTTTT
TRBJ1-6,-,-,13,TRBV11-2,CASYPVEKGPLHF,TGTGCCAGCTACCCCGTAGAAAAGGGGCCCCTCCACTTT
TRBJ1-1,-,-,13,TRBV27,CASSFTVNTEAFF,TGTGCCAGCAGTTTCACGGTGAACACTGAAGCTTTCTTT
TRBJ1-6,few,-,14,TRBV7-8,CASSLTGTNSPLHF,TGTGCCAGCAGCCTCACAGGGACGAATTCACCCCTCCACTTT
TRBJ2-2,-,TRBD1,14,TRBV6-4,CASSGQGWTGELFF,TGTGCCAGCAGTGGACAGGGTTGGACCGGGGAGCTGTTTTTT
TRBJ2-2,-,-,15,TRBV11-2,CASSLWGRVGGELFF,TGTGCCAGCAGCTTATGGGGCAGGGTTGGCGGGGAGCTGTTTTTT
TRBJ2-7,-,TRBD2,19,TRBV3-1/TRBV3-2,CASSQEPGGARIVSYEQYF,TGTGCCAGCAGCCAAGAACCCGGGGGGGCCCGAATCGTCTCCTACGAGCAGTACTTC
TRBJ2-1,-,-,14,TRBV5-1,CASTATVTDNEQFF,TGCGCCAGCACCGCCACCGTGACAGACAATGAGCAGTTCTTC
TRBJ2-7,-,-,15,TRBV6-2/TRBV6-3,CASSNPGAPPYEQYF,TGTGCCAGCAGTAATCCAGGGGCCCCTCCGTACGAGCAGTACTTC
TRBJ1-3,once,-,16,TRBV6-2/TRBV6-3,CASSPTGLWAGNTIYF,TGTGCCAGCAGCCCTACAGGGTTATGGGCTGGAAACACCATATATTTT
TRBJ1-2,-,TRBD1,11,TRBV30,CAWYRGLGYTF,TGTGCCTGGTACAGGGGGCTTGGCTACACCTTC